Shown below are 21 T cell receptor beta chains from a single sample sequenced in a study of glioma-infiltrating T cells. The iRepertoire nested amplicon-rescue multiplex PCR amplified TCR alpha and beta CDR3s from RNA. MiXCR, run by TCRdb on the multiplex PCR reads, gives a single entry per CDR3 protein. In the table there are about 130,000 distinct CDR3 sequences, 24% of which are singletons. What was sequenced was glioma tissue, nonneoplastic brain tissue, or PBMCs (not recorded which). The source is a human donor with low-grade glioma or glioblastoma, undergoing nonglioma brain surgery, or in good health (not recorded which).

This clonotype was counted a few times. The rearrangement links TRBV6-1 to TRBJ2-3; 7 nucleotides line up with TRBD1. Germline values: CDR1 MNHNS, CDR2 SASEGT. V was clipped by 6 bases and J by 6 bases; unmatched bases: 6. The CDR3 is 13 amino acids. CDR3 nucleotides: TGTGCCAGCAGCTTGACAGGGATCGATACGCAGTATTTT. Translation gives CASSLTGIDTQYF.

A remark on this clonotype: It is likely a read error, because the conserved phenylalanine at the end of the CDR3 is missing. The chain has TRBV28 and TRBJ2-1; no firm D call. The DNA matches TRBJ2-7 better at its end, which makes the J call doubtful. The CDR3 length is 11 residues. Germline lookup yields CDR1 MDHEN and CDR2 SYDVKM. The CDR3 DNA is TGTGCCAGCAGTAGCTCCTACAAGCAGTACGTC. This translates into CASSSSYKQYV.

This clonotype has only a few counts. The CDR3 is CASINSGDYGYTF. The CDR3 DNA sequence: TGTGCCAGCATAAATTCAGGGGACTATGGCTACACCTTC. This chain links TRBV19 with TRBJ1-2; D possibly corresponds to TRBD1 (6 bases). Germline loops: CDR1 LNHDA, CDR2 SQIVND (reference sequence). CDR3 length equals 13 residues. V was pared by 9 bases and J by 3 bases, with 14 bases between.

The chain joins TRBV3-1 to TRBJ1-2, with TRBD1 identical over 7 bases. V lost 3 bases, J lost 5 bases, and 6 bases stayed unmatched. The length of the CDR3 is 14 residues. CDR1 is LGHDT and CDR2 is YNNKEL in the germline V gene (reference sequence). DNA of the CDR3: TGTGCCAGCAGCCAGAGACAGGGATCGTATGGCTACACCTTC. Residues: CASSQRQGSYGYTF.

CDR3 region: CASSSGTGRYNSPLHF. CDR3 coding DNA: TGCGCCAGCAGCAGCGGGACAGGGAGGTACAATTCACCCCTCCACTTT. This chain uses TRBV5-1 with TRBJ1-6, with 9 bases identical to TRBD1. The CDR3 sequence is 16 residues long. Trimming cost V 4 bases and J 7 bases; bases outside gene matches: 9. Germline-derived CDR1 and CDR2 are SGHRS and YFSETQ.

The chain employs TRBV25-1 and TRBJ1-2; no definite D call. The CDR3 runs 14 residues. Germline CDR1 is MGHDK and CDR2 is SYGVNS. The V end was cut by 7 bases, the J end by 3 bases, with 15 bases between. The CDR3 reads CASTRRADYYGYTF. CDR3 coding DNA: TGTGCCAGCACGAGGAGGGCAGATTACTATGGCTACACCTTC.

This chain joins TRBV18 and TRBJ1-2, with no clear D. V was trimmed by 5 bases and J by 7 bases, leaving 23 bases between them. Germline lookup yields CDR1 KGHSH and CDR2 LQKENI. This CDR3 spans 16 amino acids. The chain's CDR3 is CASSSDLGHGFGGYTF. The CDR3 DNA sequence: TGTGCCAGCTCATCAGATCTCGGCCACGGGTTCGGTGGCTACACCTTC.

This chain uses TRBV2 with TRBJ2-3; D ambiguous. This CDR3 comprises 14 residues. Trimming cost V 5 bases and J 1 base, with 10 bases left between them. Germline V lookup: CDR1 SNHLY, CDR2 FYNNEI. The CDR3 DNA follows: TGTGCCAGCAGTCGCGGCCAGCGCACAGATACGCAGTATTTT. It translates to CASSRGQRTDTQYF.

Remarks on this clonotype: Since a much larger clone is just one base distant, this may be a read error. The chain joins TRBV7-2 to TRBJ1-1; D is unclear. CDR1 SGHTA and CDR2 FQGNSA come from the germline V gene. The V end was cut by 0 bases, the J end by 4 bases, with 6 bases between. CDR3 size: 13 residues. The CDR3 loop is CASSLAGITEAFF. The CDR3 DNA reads TGTGCCAGCAGCTTAGCAGGCATCACTGAAGCTTTCTTT.

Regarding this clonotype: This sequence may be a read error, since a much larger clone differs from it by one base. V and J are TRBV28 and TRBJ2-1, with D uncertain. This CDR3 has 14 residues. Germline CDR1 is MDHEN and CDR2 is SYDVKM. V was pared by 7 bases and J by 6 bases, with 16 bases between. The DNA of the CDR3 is TGTGCCAGCATAACACCCTCATTCGGCAATGAGCAGTTCTTC. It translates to CASITPSFGNEQFF.

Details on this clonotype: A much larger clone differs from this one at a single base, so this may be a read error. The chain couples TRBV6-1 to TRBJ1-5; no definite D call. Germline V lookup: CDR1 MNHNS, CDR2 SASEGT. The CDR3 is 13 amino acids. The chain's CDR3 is CSSKLALDQPQHF. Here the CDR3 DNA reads TGTTCCAGCAAGTTGGCCCTAGATCAGCCCCAGCATTTT.

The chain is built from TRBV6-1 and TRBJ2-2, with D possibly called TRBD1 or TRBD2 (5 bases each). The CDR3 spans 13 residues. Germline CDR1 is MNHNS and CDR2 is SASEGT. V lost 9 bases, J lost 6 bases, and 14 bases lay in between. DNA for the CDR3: TGTGCCAGTCTGGACGGGGACGCCGGGGAGCTGTTTTTT. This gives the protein CASLDGDAGELFF.

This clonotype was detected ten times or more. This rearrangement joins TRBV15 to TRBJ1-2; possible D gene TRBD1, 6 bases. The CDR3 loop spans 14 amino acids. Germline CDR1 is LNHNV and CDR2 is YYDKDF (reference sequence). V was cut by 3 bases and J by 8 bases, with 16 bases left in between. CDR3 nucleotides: TGTGCCACCAGCAGCGAGGGACACCGGGGGGGCTACACCTTC. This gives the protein CATSSEGHRGGYTF.

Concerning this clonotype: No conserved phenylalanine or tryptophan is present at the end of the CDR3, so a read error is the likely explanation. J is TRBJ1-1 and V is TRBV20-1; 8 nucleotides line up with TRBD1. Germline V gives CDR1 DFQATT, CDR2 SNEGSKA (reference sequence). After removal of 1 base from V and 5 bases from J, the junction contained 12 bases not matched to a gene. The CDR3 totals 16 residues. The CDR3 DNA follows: TGCAGTGCTAGAGTCCTTACCAGGGGGCCTGGGACTGAAGCTTTCATT. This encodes CSARVLTRGPGTEAFI.

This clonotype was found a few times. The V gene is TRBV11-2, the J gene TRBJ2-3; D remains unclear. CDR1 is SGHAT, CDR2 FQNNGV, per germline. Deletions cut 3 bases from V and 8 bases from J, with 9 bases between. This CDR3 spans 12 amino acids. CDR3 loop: CASSLVERTQYF. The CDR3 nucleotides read TGTGCCAGCAGCTTGGTTGAGCGTACGCAGTATTTT. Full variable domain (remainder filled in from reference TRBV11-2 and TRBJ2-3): EAGVAQSPRYKIIEKRQSVAFWCNPISGHATLYWYQQILGQGPKLLIQFQNNGVVDDSQLPKDRFSAERLKGVDSTLKIQPAKLEDSAVYLCASSLVERTQYFGPGTRLTVL.

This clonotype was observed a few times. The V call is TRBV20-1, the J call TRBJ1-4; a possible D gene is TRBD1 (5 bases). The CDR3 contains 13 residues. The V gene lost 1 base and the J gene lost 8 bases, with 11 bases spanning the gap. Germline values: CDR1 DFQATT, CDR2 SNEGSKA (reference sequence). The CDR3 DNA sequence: TGCAGTGCTAGAGGACAGTTGGGGGAAAAACTGTTTTTT. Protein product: CSARGQLGEKLFF.

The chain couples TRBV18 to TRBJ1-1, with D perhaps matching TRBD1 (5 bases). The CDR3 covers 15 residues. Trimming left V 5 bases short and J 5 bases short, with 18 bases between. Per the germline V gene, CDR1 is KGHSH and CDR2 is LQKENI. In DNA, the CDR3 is TGTGCCAGCTCAGTCCACCGGGGCATGGGGACTGAAGCTTTCTTT. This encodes CASSVHRGMGTEAFF.

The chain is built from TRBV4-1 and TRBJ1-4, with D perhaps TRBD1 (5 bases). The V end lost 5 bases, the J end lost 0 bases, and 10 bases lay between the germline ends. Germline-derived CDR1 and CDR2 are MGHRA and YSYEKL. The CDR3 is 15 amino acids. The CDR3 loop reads CASSDTGPTNEKLFF. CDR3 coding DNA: TGCGCCAGCAGCGACACAGGCCCAACTAATGAAAAACTGTTTTTT.

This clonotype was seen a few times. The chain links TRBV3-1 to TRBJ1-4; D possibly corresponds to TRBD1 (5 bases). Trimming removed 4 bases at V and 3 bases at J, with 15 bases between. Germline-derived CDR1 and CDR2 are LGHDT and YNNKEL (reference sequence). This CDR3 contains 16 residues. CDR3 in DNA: TGTGCCAGCAGCCGCGGCATCATGGGGGCTAATGAAAAACTGTTTTTT. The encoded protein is CASSRGIMGANEKLFF. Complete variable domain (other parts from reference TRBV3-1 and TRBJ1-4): DTAVSQTPKYLVTQMGNDKSIKCEQNLGHDTMYWYKQDSKKFLKIMFSYNNKELIINETVPNRFSPKSPDKAHLNLHINSLELGDSAVYFCASSRGIMGANEKLFFGSGTQLSVL.

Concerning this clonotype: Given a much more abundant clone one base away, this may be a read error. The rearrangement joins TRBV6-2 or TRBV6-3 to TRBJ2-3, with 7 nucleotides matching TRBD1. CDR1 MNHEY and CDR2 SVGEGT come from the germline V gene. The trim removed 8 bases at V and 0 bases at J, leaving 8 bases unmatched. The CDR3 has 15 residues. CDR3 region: CASLYRGPSTDTQYF. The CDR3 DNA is TGTGCCAGCCTCTACAGGGGCCCTAGCACAGATACGCAGTATTTT.

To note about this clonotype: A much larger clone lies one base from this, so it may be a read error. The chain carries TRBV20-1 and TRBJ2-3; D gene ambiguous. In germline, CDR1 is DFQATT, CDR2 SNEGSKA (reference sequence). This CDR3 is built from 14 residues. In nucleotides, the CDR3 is TGCAGTGCTAGCCCTCCGCAAGCCACAGATAAGCAGTATTTT. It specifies CSASPPQATDKQYF.